This paragraph reports one T cell receptor beta chain. Its antigen is unidentified. Sequenced by immunoSEQ multiplex PCR; TCRdb stores in-frame clones only, minus some. Of about 85,000 clones in the sample, less than 95% are singletons; the top ten hold 2.5% to 3.5%. As to time point: cycle 4 day 1 (C4D1), after less than 7 weeks of nivolumab. All patients relapsed after autologous stem cell transplantation, and brentuximab vedotin exposure varied. Best response was recorded as complete response, partial response or progressive disease. These data originate in a study of PD-1 blockade in classical Hodgkin lymphoma. For the study at large: Nivolumab 3 mg/kg was given intravenously every 2 weeks.

Study outcomes and limitations: CD4+ but not CD8+ TCR diversity rose significantly by C4D1.

CDR1 and CDR2 (germline): MGHDK, SYGVNS. V gave up 1 base and J gave up 9 bases; unmatched junction bases: 4. There are 16 residues in the CDR3. The TCR originated in a human donor with classical Hodgkin lymphoma. The sample here was peripheral blood mononuclear cells (PBMCs), taken before the fourth cycle of nivolumab. The chain joins TRBV25-1 to TRBJ1-6; 12 bases align to TRBD1. The DNA of the CDR3 is TGTGCCAGCAGTGAATTTGGGGGACAGGGGGCTTCACCCCTCCACTTT. Translated, it gives CASSEFGGQGASPLHF.